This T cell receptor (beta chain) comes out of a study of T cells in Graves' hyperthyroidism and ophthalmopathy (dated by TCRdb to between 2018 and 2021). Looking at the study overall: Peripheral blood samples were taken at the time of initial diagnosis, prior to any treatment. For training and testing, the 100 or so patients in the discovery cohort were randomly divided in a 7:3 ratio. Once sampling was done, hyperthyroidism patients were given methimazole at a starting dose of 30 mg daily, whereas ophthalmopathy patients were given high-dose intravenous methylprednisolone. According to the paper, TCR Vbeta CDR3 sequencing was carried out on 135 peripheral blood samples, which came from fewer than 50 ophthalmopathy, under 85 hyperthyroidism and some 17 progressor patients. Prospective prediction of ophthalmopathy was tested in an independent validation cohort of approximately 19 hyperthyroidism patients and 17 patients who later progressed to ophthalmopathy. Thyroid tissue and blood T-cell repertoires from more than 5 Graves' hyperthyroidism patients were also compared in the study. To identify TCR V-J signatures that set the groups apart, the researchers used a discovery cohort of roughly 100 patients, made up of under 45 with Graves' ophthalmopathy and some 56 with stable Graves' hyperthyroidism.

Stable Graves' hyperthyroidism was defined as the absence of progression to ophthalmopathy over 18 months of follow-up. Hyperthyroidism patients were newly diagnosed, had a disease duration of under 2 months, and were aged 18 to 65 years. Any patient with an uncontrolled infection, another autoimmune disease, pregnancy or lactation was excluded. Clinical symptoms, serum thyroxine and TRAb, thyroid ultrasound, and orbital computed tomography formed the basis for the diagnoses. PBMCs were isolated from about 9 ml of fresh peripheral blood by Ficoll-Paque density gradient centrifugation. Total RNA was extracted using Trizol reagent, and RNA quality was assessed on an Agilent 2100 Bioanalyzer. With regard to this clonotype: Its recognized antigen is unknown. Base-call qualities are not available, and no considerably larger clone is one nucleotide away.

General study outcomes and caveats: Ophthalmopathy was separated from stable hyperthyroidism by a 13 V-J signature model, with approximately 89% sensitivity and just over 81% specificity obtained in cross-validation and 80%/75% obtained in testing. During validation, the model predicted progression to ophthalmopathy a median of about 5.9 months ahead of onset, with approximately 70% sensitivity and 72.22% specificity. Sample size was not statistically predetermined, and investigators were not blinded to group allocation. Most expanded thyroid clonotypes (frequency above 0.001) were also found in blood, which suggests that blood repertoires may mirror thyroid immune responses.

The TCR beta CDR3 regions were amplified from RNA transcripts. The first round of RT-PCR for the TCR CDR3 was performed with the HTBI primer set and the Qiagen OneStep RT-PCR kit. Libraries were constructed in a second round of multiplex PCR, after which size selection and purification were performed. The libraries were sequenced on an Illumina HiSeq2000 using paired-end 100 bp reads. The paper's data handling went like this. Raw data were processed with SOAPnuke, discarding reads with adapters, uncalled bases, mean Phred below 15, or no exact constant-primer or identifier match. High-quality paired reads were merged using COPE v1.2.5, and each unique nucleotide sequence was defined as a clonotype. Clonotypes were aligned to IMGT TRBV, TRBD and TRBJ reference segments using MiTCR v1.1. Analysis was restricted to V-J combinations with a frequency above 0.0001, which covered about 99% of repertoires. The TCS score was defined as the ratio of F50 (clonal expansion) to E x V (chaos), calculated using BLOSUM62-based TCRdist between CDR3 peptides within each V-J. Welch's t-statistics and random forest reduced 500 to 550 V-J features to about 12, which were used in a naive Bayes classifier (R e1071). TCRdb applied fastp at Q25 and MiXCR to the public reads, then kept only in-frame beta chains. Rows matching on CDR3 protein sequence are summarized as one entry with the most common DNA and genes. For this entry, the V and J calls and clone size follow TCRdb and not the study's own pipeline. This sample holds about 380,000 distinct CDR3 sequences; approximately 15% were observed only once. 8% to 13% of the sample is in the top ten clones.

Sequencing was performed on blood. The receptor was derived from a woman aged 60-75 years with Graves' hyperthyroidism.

The CDR3 in this case is CSVEDEAAQGAGELFF. The DNA sequence is TGCAGCGTTGAAGATGAGGCAGCCCAGGGGGCCGGGGAGCTGTTTTTT. Recombination connected TRBV29-1 to TRBJ2-2, and 7 bases in between align with TRBD1. CDR1 SQVTM and CDR2 ANQGSEA are derived from the germline V gene. The CDR3 has 16 amino acids, counting the end cysteine and phenylalanine. Only the CDR3 region is kept as DNA, spanning 48 bases read in frame from base 1. Compared with germline, V lacks 0 bases and J lacks 6 bases; bases without a gene match: 10.